This T cell receptor (beta chain) originates from a study of blood T cells in healthy people across ages. PCR was performed a second time for about 7 to 11 cycles using a sample-barcoded 5' primer and a J-beta primer mix. A tag from a template-switch adaptor with 12 random nucleotides marked each cDNA molecule. Each of the samples gave a minimum of 3 million paired-end reads that contained CDR3. TCRdb reprocessed the 5' RACE reads with MiXCR, giving one entry per CDR3 protein. The data contain some 1 million distinct CDR3 sequences, more than 40% of them singletons. Overall study findings and caveats: While age rose, TCR beta diversity per million T cells dropped in a roughly linear way. Long-lived donors had more naive CD4+ cells and higher diversity than aged donors.

In this sample, this clonotype turned up a few times. Its antigen is as yet unknown. Germline V gives CDR1 ENHRY, CDR2 SYGVKD. V was shortened by 4 bases and J by 8 bases, with 9 bases between the two germline ends. The CDR3 loop spans 12 amino acids. The TCR sequence derives from a woman in her sixties or seventies in good health. This rearrangement joins TRBV10-3 to TRBJ2-1; D ambiguous. The sequenced sample was blood. The CDR3 nucleotides read TGTGCCATCAGTGCGGTGGGCGATGAGCAGTTCTTC. This encodes CAISAVGDEQFF.